This T cell receptor beta chain was identified during a study of T cell responses to AZD1222 COVID-19 vaccine. For this clone: Its antigen remains unknown.

General study findings and limits: Baseline serology detected seropositivity in only six AZD1222 recipients. Spike-spanning, vaccine-associated CD4 TCRs were dominant at 160-218 and 743-854. In a largely white British group with more females than males, clonal diversity was possibly underestimated. Spike-specific TCR breadth rose after two AZD1222 doses, and depth rose as well.

The assay was immunoSEQ multiplex PCR, and TCRdb's table has in-frame clones only and misses some. The sample includes tens of thousands of clones, about nine tenths of them seen just once. The TCR comes from an adult who received the AZD1222 COVID-19 vaccine. Sequencing was performed on peripheral blood, taken 28 days after the second AZD1222 dose.

The CDR3 nucleotides are TGTGCCAGCCGCTTGGTCGGGTGGCATGAAAAACTGTTTTTT. The encoded protein is CASRLVGWHEKLFF. The gene calls are TRBV6-5 and TRBJ1-4; D remains unclear. The CDR3 sequence is 14 residues long. Germline V CDR1 and CDR2: MNHEY, SVGAGI. Trimming shortened V by 8 bases and J by 6 bases, and 16 bases separated the two germline ends.